This T cell receptor (beta chain) is drawn from a study of cytotoxic CD8 clonotypes in ibrutinib-treated CLL. Findings of the study overall: Researchers report that baseline clonality outpaced age-matched healthy donors and tracked circulating CD8+ T-cell counts. Public clonotypes (which were uncommon) either contracted or remained stable on treatment.

The V gene's germline CDR1 is MNHNS and CDR2 SASEGT. This CDR3 is 15 amino acids long. The V gene end was trimmed by 8 bases and the J gene end by 6 bases; junction bases not matched to a gene: 11. Worth noting for this clone: Its antigen is not known.

Profiling relied on immunoSEQ multiplex PCR, and the TCRdb table lists in-frame clones only, not all of them. The sample lists tens of thousands of clones, 80% occurring once. This sample comprised PBMCs, obtained at disease progression, from a patient treated with ibrutinib. The V and J genes are TRBV6-1 and TRBJ2-7, with 12 bases fitting TRBD2. The sequence was collected from a human donor with chronic lymphocytic leukemia. The CDR3 sequence: CASVRLAGETGEQYF. CDR3 bases: TGTGCCAGCGTACGACTAGCGGGAGAGACGGGCGAGCAGTACTTC.